This passage covers 17 T cell receptor beta chains from one sample sequenced in a study of blood T cell repertoires in COVID-19 (dated by TCRdb to 2020 to 2021). Library method: the immunoSEQ multiplex PCR assay. This is the immuneACCESS table as TCRdb keeps it, with only in-frame sequences that have V and J called. A part of the clones is gone; compared with another copy, unresolved V genes explain less than half, and the rest is unexplained. The sample records some 250,000 clones, 86% of which are singletons. The ten largest make up 12% of the sample. Material for sequencing was peripheral blood. These receptor sequences come from a woman aged 25 to 45 with COVID-19, enrolled during active disease.

This chain links TRBV2 with TRBJ1-1; D is possibly TRBD1 (6 bases). The CDR3 totals 13 residues. Germline CDR1 SNHLY, CDR2 FYNNEI. Trimming removed 8 bases from V and 3 bases from J, with 13 bases in between. The CDR3 here is CASRAQGYTEAFF. The DNA for the CDR3 is TGTGCCAGCCGCGCTCAGGGGTACACTGAAGCTTTCTTT.

The chain carries TRBV6-2 or TRBV6-3 and TRBJ2-1, with D possibly being TRBD1 (6 bases). Germline CDR1 is MNHEY and CDR2 is SVGEGT. Trimming pared 4 bases from V and 0 bases from J, leaving 13 bases between. The CDR3 totals 16 residues. The CDR3: CASSSDRLSSYNEQFF. In nucleotides, the CDR3 is TGTGCCAGCAGTTCTGACAGGTTAAGCTCCTACAATGAGCAGTTCTTC.

The genes are TRBV29-1 and TRBJ2-1, with a tentative D call TRBD2 (5 bases). Deletions cut 1 base from V and 10 bases from J, with 11 bases between. The CDR3 runs to 12 residues. Looked up from germline, CDR1 is SQVTM and CDR2 is ANQGSEA. The CDR3 bases are TGCAGCGTTGAAGGCCCAGAGGGAGAGCAGTTCTTC. This encodes CSVEGPEGEQFF.

The rearrangement uses TRBV5-4 and TRBJ2-2, with TRBD2 identical over 8 bases. This CDR3 has 16 residues. The V and J ends lost 0 bases and 7 bases, in that order; junction bases with no gene match: 8. CDR1 is SGHNT, CDR2 YYREEE, per germline (reference sequence). In nucleotides, the CDR3 is TGTGCCAGCAGCTTGGCCTCGGGGGGGCGGGGCGGGGAGCTGTTTTTT. It encodes CASSLASGGRGGELFF. Variable domain in full (rest from reference TRBV5-4 and TRBJ2-2): ETGVTQSPTHLIKTRGQQVTLRCSSQSGHNTVSWYQQALGQGPQFIFQYYREEENGRGNFPPRFSGLQFPNYSSELNVNALELDDSALYLCASSLASGGRGGELFFGEGSRLTVL.

The chain combines TRBV4-1 with TRBJ2-6; D gene ambiguous. The CDR3 length is 16 residues. The ends were cut back, 4 bases at V and 0 bases at J, with 10 bases in the middle. Germline loops: CDR1 MGHRA, CDR2 YSYEKL. CDR3 in amino acids: CASSLENYSGANVLTF. CDR3 nucleotides: TGCGCCAGCAGCCTAGAAAATTACTCTGGGGCCAACGTCCTGACTTTC.

The J gene is TRBJ2-3, the V gene TRBV5-1, with 7 bases fitting TRBD1. Per the germline V gene, CDR1 is SGHRS and CDR2 is YFSETQ. The CDR3 is made up of 16 amino acids. Trimming took 4 bases from V and 2 from J; bases not matched to a gene: 10. The CDR3 DNA sequence: TGCGCCAGCAGCCTGGGTGGGGACAGATACACAGATACGCAGTATTTT. It translates to CASSLGGDRYTDTQYF.

The chain employs TRBV6-6 and TRBJ1-2; D gene ambiguous. Trimming pared 8 bases from V and 3 bases from J, leaving 13 bases between. The CDR3 is 13 amino acids. The germline gives CDR1 MNHNY, CDR2 SVGAGI (reference sequence). The CDR3 here is CASREGSDYGYTF. The CDR3 nucleotides read TGTGCCAGCCGGGAGGGAAGCGACTATGGCTACACCTTC.

The genes are TRBV30 and TRBJ1-2; tentatively, D is TRBD1 (5 bases). The CDR3 is 13 amino acids. V lost 5 bases to trimming and J lost 3 bases, with 13 bases between them. The germline CDR1 and CDR2 sequences are GTSNPN and SVGIG (reference sequence). The CDR3 loop is CAWFSGGYYGYTF. The CDR3 region has the DNA TGTGCCTGGTTCTCGGGGGGTTACTATGGCTACACCTTC. Combining the CDR3 with reference TRBV30 and TRBJ1-2 gives the whole variable domain SQTIHQWPATLVQPVGSPLSLECTVEGTSNPNLYWYRQAAGRGLQLLFYSVGIGQISSEVPQNLSASRPQDRQFILSSKKLLLSDSGFYLCAWFSGGYYGYTFGSGTRLTVV.

The chain has TRBV24-1 and TRBJ1-5; TRBD1 aligns across 8 bases. J lost 2 bases, V lost 4 bases, and 9 bases had no gene match. This CDR3 has 17 residues. From germline, CDR1 is KGHDR and CDR2 SFDVKD. This CDR3 reads CATSDSRTGSRNQPQHF. CDR3 nucleotides: TGTGCCACCAGTGACTCTAGGACAGGGTCTCGCAATCAGCCCCAGCATTTT.

This clone was found a few times. The V call is TRBV6-5, the J call TRBJ1-5; 7 positions agree with TRBD1. CDR3 length: 12 amino acids. V was clipped by 11 bases and J by 7 bases; unmatched bases: 8. Germline V CDR1 and CDR2: MNHEY, SVGAGI. The CDR3 spells CAGGQYNQPQHF. The DNA for the CDR3 is TGTGCCGGGGGACAGTATAACCAGCCCCAGCATTTT.

The V and J genes are TRBV5-1 and TRBJ1-2, with D possibly being TRBD1 (6 bases). There are 14 residues in the CDR3. From germline, CDR1 is SGHRS and CDR2 YFSETQ. Trimming pared 3 bases from V and 3 bases from J, leaving 12 bases between. The CDR3 region is CASSYLQGDYGYTF. DNA of the CDR3: TGCGCCAGCAGCTACCTACAGGGTGACTATGGCTACACCTTC.

The CDR3, as DNA: TGTGCCAGCAGTGAATATATGGGGGGGGTCCAAGAGACCCAGTACTTC. It codes for CASSEYMGGVQETQYF. The V and J genes are TRBV25-1 and TRBJ2-5, with 7 bases aligning to TRBD2. Per germline, CDR1 MGHDK and CDR2 SYGVNS. Trimming removed 0 bases from V and 1 base from J; junction bases left unmatched: 5. The CDR3 contains 16 residues.

The rearrangement joins TRBV18 to TRBJ1-4; TRBD1 agrees at 7 bases. This CDR3 is built from 16 residues. CDR1 is KGHSH and CDR2 is LQKENI in the germline V gene. Trimming removed 6 bases from V and 6 bases from J; junction bases left unmatched: 13. The CDR3 bases are TGTGCCAGCTCCCCAAACAGGGGAGGTAGGGATGAAAAACTGTTTTTT. It is translated as CASSPNRGGRDEKLFF.

This chain connects TRBV30 to TRBJ2-3; a possible D gene is TRBD1 (5 bases). Trimming removed 7 bases from V and 6 bases from J, with 14 bases in between. CDR1 is GTSNPN and CDR2 is SVGIG in the germline V gene (reference sequence). The CDR3 consists of 12 residues. DNA of the CDR3: TGTGCCTATACTTTAGGGGCGGATACGCAGTATTTT. This encodes CAYTLGADTQYF. Variable domain in full (rest from reference TRBV30 and TRBJ2-3): SQTIHQWPATLVQPVGSPLSLECTVEGTSNPNLYWYRQAAGRGLQLLFYSVGIGQISSEVPQNLSASRPQDRQFILSSKKLLLSDSGFYLCAYTLGADTQYFGPGTRLTVL.

The chain carries TRBV15 and TRBJ1-5; no firm D call. Germline V gene data show CDR1 as LNHNV and CDR2 as YYDKDF (reference sequence). The CDR3 is 12 amino acids. V lost 8 bases to trimming and J lost 4 bases, with 9 bases between them. As DNA, the CDR3 is TGTGCCACCTGGAGCGTTAATCAGCCCCAGCATTTT. Its translation is CATWSVNQPQHF. The full variable domain, with the rest looked up from reference TRBV15 and TRBJ1-5, is DAMVIQNPRYQVTQFGKPVTLSCSQTLNHNVMYWYQQKSSQAPKLLFHYYDKDFNNEADTPDNFQSRRPNTSFCFLDIRSPGLGDTAMYLCATWSVNQPQHFGDGTRLSIL.

This rearrangement joins TRBV11-2 to TRBJ2-7, with D unclear. V was trimmed by 5 bases and J by 0 bases, leaving 17 bases between them. CDR3 length equals 16 residues. Per germline, CDR1 SGHAT and CDR2 FQNNGV. The CDR3 DNA reads as TGTGCCAGCAGCGATAATCAGGCCTGGATCTCCTACGAGCAGTACTTC. Its translation is CASSDNQAWISYEQYF.

For this clone: One end of the junction does not line up with germline, which may come from a read error. The gene calls are TRBV5-1 and TRBJ1-1; D is unresolved. This CDR3 is built from 12 residues. Germline CDR1 is SGHRS and CDR2 is YFSETQ. The DNA of the CDR3 is TGCGCCAGCAGCCTACCGAACGCTGAAGCTTTCTTT. Translating it yields CASSLPNAEAFF. Full variable domain (outside the CDR3, taken from reference TRBV5-1 and TRBJ1-1): KAGVTQTPRYLIKTRGQQVTLSCSPISGHRSVSWYQQTPGQGLQFLFEYFSETQRNKGNFPGRFSGRQFSNSRSEMNVSTLELGDSALYLCASSLPNAEAFFGQGTRLTVV.